This T cell receptor (beta chain) was documented in a study of cytomegalovirus exposure and HLA in healthy donors. The PCR was carried out with 60 Vbeta primers and 13 Jbeta primers. Profiled with immunoSEQ multiplex PCR; TCRdb holds only in-frame clones, not every one. The repertoire holds under 200,000 clones, with approximately 78% as singletons. Trimming stripped 0 bases from V and 1 base from J, with 9 bases between. The germline V gene has CDR1 LNHNV and CDR2 YYDKDF (reference sequence). The CDR3 totals 15 residues. The sequence was collected from a woman aged 18-29 years in good health and CMV-seronegative. The sample comprised PBMCs. The chain carries TRBV15 and TRBJ2-5; D is undetermined. CDR3 loop: CATSREQQLQETQYF. The CDR3 nucleotides are TGTGCCACCAGCAGAGAACAGCAGCTCCAAGAGACCCAGTACTTC.